Listed below are T cell receptor beta chains from one sample, sequenced in a study of identical twins. TCRdb itself ran the 5' RACE reads through MiXCR, one entry per CDR3 protein. The sample consists of fewer than 450,000 distinct CDR3 sequences, roughly 9% of them appearing once. The material sequenced was naive T cells sorted from blood. The receptors were sampled from a woman in her forties or fifties in good health. Each CDR3 is given with its conserved first and last residue. The order of the fields is clone size, V gene, D gene, J gene, CDR3 protein, CDR3 DNA. D genes are given only for firm matches. Not all rows give a size; the values are once, few, many and, for expanded clones, a class.

.	TRBV20-1	TRBD1	TRBJ2-3	CSAKPGQNTDTQYF	TGCAGTGCTAAACCGGGACAGAACACAGATACGCAGTATTTT
few	TRBV5-1	.	TRBJ2-3	CASSLRQLTDTQYF	TGCGCCAGCAGCTTGCGACAGCTCACAGATACGCAGTATTTT
.	TRBV20-1	TRBD1	TRBJ2-5	CSAAPGQQETQYF	TGCAGTGCTGCTCCGGGACAGCAAGAGACCCAGTACTTC
many	TRBV7-9	.	TRBJ1-2	CATTRRGALGGYTF	TGTGCCACCACCCGCAGGGGCGCACTCGGAGGCTACACCTTC
many	TRBV9	.	TRBJ2-5	CASSGRRGQETQYF	TGTGCCAGCAGCGGTCGACGGGGCCAAGAGACCCAGTACTTC
.	TRBV7-8	TRBD2	TRBJ2-1	CARSSGLAGYNEQFF	TGTGCCAGAAGCTCAGGACTAGCGGGTTACAATGAGCAGTTCTTC
.	TRBV3-1	.	TRBJ2-1	CASSQLWHSSSYNEQFF	TGTGCCAGCAGCCAACTTTGGCATTCCAGCTCCTACAATGAGCAGTTCTTC
many	TRBV5-1	.	TRBJ2-1	CASSFAGTYNEQFF	TGCGCCAGCAGCTTCGCGGGGACCTACAATGAGCAGTTCTTC
.	TRBV20-1	.	TRBJ2-1	CSATTATYNEQFF	TGCAGTGCTACGACAGCAACCTACAATGAGCAGTTCTTC
.	TRBV5-5	.	TRBJ2-3	CASSLDPRTDTQYF	TGTGCCAGCAGCTTGGACCCTCGCACAGATACGCAGTATTTT
few	TRBV5-1	TRBD1	TRBJ1-2	CASSKQGDYGYTF	TGCGCCAGCAGCAAACAGGGGGACTATGGCTACACCTTC
.	TRBV5-4	.	TRBJ2-3	CASSAARDTQYF	TGTGCCAGCAGCGCCGCCCGGGATACGCAGTATTTT
few	TRBV6-1	.	TRBJ2-2	CASSRDSLNTGELFF	TGTGCCAGCTCGAGGGACTCCCTGAACACCGGGGAGCTGTTTTTT
few	TRBV6-5	TRBD2	TRBJ2-3	CASSYSSGRAADTQYF	TGTGCCAGCAGTTACTCTAGCGGGAGGGCCGCAGATACGCAGTATTTT
.	TRBV24-1	TRBD2	TRBJ2-5	CATSDIWEGVETQYF	TGTGCCACCAGTGATATTTGGGAGGGAGTTGAGACCCAGTACTTC
.	TRBV12-3/TRBV12-4	.	TRBJ2-2	CASNRDFNTGELFF	TGTGCCAGCAATCGGGACTTCAACACCGGGGAGCTGTTTTTT
few	TRBV10-2	TRBD1	TRBJ2-2	CASTRTGETGELFF	TGCGCCAGCACCAGGACAGGCGAAACCGGGGAGCTGTTTTTT
many	TRBV12-3/TRBV12-4	TRBD1	TRBJ2-5	CASIPTGEETQYF	TGTGCCAGCATCCCTACAGGGGAAGAGACCCAGTACTTC
few	TRBV3-1	.	TRBJ2-4	CASSHPLAKNIQYF	TGTGCCAGCAGCCACCCCTTAGCCAAAAACATTCAGTACTTC
few	TRBV5-1	.	TRBJ2-1	CASSFRLVDEQFF	TGCGCCAGCAGCTTCCGGCTAGTAGATGAGCAGTTCTTC
many	TRBV5-5	.	TRBJ2-5	CASIGGALETQYF	TGTGCCAGCATTGGAGGGGCGTTAGAGACCCAGTACTTC
many	TRBV20-1	TRBD1	TRBJ1-5	CSATSGTDLSYSNQPQHF	TGCAGTGCTACTTCAGGGACAGACCTTAGCTATAGCAATCAGCCCCAGCATTTT
many	TRBV12-3/TRBV12-4	.	TRBJ1-4	CASSSWANEKLFF	TGTGCCAGCAGTTCTTGGGCTAATGAAAAACTGTTTTTT
.	TRBV5-1	.	TRBJ2-7	CASSSGLKYEQYF	TGCGCCAGCAGCTCAGGCCTAAAATACGAGCAGTACTTC
many	TRBV7-9	TRBD2	TRBJ2-5	CASSSGLAGLQETQYF	TGTGCTAGCAGCTCCGGTCTAGCGGGACTCCAAGAGACCCAGTACTTC
.	TRBV11-2	TRBD1	TRBJ2-2	CASRAGQGAYTGEQFF	TGTGCCAGCAGGGCCGGACAGGGGGCGTACACCGGGGAGCAGTTTTTT
few	TRBV5-6	TRBD1	TRBJ2-7	CASSRQGLYEQYF	TGTGCCAGCAGCCGACAGGGGCTATACGAGCAGTACTTC
few	TRBV5-1	.	TRBJ1-2	CASSTGDGMGYTF	TGCGCCAGCAGCACTGGGGATGGGATGGGCTACACCTTC
few	TRBV5-8	.	TRBJ2-7	CASPQGFSYEQYF	TGTGCCAGCCCCCAGGGCTTTTCCTACGAGCAGTACTTC
.	TRBV3-1	.	TRBJ2-1	CASSQGRNGNEQFF	TGTGCCAGCAGCCAAGGTCGGAACGGGAATGAGCAGTTCTTC
.	TRBV12-3/TRBV12-4	.	TRBJ2-5	CASKRGGRETQYF	TGTGCCAGCAAACGTGGGGGTCGGGAGACCCAGTACTTC
few	TRBV4-1	.	TRBJ2-5	CASSQDQGVGQETQYF	TGCGCCAGCAGCCAAGATCAAGGTGTCGGGCAAGAGACCCAGTACTTC
many	TRBV7-9	.	TRBJ1-2	CASSLGQSYGYTF	TGTGCCAGCAGCTTAGGACAGAGCTATGGCTACACCTTC
few	TRBV11-2	.	TRBJ1-4	CASSLGWTEGLNEKLFF	TGTGCCAGCAGCTTAGGGTGGACGGAGGGACTGAATGAAAAACTGTTTTTT
.	TRBV12-3/TRBV12-4	TRBD1	TRBJ2-1	CASSFLITTGSAYNEQFF	TGTGCCAGCAGTTTCTTAATAACGACAGGGTCGGCCTACAATGAGCAGTTCTTC
.	TRBV7-7	TRBD2	TRBJ2-5	CASSSTLAGGPETQYF	TGTGCTAGCAGCTCGACCCTAGCGGGAGGACCCGAGACCCAGTACTTC
.	TRBV5-1	TRBD1	TRBJ1-1	CASSFKGQGSTEAFF	TGCGCCAGCAGCTTTAAGGGACAGGGGTCCACTGAAGCTTTCTTT
.	TRBV24-1	TRBD2	TRBJ2-1	CATSGGGRNEQFF	TGTGCCACCAGTGGAGGCGGGAGAAATGAGCAGTTCTTC
few	TRBV27	TRBD2	TRBJ2-5	CASSRVAGRETQYF	TGTGCCAGCAGTAGAGTAGCGGGAAGGGAGACCCAGTACTTC
many	TRBV14	.	TRBJ1-1	CASSTGGVAFF	TGTGCCAGCAGCACCGGAGGGGTTGCTTTCTTT
.	TRBV29-1	TRBD1	TRBJ2-5	CSAGGGQGETQYF	TGCAGCGCCGGAGGCGGACAGGGAGAGACCCAGTACTTC
many	TRBV20-1	TRBD2	TRBJ2-4	CSASDPSGRTKNIQYF	TGCAGTGCTAGTGACCCTAGCGGGAGAACCAAAAACATTCAGTACTTC
many	TRBV6-6	TRBD1	TRBJ1-6	CASTRGQKNSPLHF	TGTGCCAGCACCCGGGGACAGAAAAATTCACCCCTCCACTTT
many	TRBV20-1	TRBD2	TRBJ2-1	CSATSGYRSYNEQFF	TGCAGTGCTACTAGCGGATATCGCTCCTACAATGAGCAGTTCTTC
few	TRBV6-4	TRBD1	TRBJ1-1	CASTQGTAEAFF	TGTGCCAGCACCCAAGGGACAGCTGAAGCTTTCTTT
few	TRBV20-1	.	TRBJ2-1	CSAKNYRSGSSYNEQFF	TGCAGTGCTAAGAACTATCGCAGCGGTAGCTCCTACAATGAGCAGTTCTTC
.	TRBV20-1	.	TRBJ2-4	CSARDLTGYPIQYF	TGCAGTGCTAGAGACCTTACAGGGTATCCCATTCAGTACTTC
.	TRBV5-5	.	TRBJ2-1	CASSIRDTLAYNEQFF	TGTGCCAGCAGCATACGGGACACCTTAGCCTACAATGAGCAGTTCTTC
few	TRBV25-1	.	TRBJ1-3	CASSQNSGNTIYF	TGTGCCAGCTCCCAAAACTCTGGAAACACCATATATTTT
few	TRBV6-1	.	TRBJ2-3	CASSESRTSTDTQYF	TGTGCCAGCAGTGAATCCCGGACTAGCACAGATACGCAGTATTTT
many	TRBV27	TRBD1	TRBJ1-5	CASSPNFRTGGFQPQHF	TGTGCCAGCAGTCCTAATTTTCGGACAGGGGGCTTTCAGCCCCAGCATTTT
many	TRBV10-3	TRBD2	TRBJ2-1	CAISVILAGDRQFF	TGTGCCATCAGTGTCATACTAGCGGGAGATCGGCAGTTCTTC
.	TRBV5-1	TRBD2	TRBJ2-7	CASSFREAYEQYF	TGCGCCAGCAGCTTCCGGGAGGCCTACGAGCAGTACTTC
many	TRBV5-1	TRBD1	TRBJ2-1	CASSAKGQNNEQFF	TGCGCCAGCAGCGCGAAGGGACAGAACAATGAGCAGTTCTTC
many	TRBV12-3/TRBV12-4	TRBD2	TRBJ2-1	CASMVAGGWSYNEQFF	TGTGCCAGCATGGTAGCGGGAGGGTGGTCCTACAATGAGCAGTTCTTC